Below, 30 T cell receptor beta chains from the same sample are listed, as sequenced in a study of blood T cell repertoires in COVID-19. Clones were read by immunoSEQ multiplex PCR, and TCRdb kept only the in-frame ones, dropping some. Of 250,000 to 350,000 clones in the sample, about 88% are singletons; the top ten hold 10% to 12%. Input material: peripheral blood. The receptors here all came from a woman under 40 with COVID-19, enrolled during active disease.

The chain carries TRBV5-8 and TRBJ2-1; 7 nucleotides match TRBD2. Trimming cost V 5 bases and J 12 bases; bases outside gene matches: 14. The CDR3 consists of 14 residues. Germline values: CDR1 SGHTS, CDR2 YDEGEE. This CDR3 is CASSFDRNERGQFF. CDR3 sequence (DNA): TGTGCCAGCAGTTTTGACCGTAACGAGCGGGGGCAGTTCTTC.

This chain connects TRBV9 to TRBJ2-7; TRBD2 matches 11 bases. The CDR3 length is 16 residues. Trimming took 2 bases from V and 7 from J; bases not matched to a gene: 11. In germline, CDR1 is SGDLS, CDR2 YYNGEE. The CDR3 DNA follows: TGTGCCAGCAGCGTTGGGTGGTCTAGCGGGAGGTTTGAGCAGTACTTC. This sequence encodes CASSVGWSSGRFEQYF.

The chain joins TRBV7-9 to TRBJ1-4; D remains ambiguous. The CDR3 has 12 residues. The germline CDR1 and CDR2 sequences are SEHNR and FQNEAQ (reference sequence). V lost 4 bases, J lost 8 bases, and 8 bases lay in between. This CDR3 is CASSSQQEKLFF. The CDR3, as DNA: TGTGCCAGCAGCTCCCAACAAGAAAAACTGTTTTTT. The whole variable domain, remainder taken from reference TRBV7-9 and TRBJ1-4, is DTGVSQNPRHKITKRGQNVTFRCDPISEHNRLYWYRQTLGQGPEFLTYFQNEAQLEKSRLLSDRFSAERPKGSFSTLEIQRTEQGDSAMYLCASSSQQEKLFFGSGTQLSVL.

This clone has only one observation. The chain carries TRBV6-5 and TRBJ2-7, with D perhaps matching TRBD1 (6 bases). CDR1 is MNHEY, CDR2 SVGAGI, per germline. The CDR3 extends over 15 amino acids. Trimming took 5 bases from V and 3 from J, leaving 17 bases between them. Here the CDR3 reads CASSISRTAVYEQYF. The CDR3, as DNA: TGTGCCAGCAGTATTTCCCGGACAGCTGTCTACGAGCAGTACTTC.

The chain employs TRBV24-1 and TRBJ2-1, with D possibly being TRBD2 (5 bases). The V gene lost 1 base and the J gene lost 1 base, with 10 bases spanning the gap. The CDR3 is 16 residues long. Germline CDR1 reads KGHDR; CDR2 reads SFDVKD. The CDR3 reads CATSDFTGTSYNEQFF. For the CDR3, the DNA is TGTGCCACCAGTGATTTTACGGGAACGTCCTACAATGAGCAGTTCTTC.

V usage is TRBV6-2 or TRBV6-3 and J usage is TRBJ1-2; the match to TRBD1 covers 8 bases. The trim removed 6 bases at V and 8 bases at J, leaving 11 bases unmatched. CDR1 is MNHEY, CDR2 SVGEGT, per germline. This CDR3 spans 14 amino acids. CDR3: CASSQNNDRGGYTF. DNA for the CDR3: TGTGCCAGCAGCCAAAACAACGACAGGGGAGGCTACACCTTC.

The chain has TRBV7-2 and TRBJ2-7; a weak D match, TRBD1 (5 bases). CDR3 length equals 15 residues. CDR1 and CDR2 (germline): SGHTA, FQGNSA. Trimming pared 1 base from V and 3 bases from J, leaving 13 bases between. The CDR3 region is CASSLVQGRSYEQYF. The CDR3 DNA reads TGTGCCAGCAGCTTAGTGCAGGGAAGGAGCTACGAGCAGTACTTC.

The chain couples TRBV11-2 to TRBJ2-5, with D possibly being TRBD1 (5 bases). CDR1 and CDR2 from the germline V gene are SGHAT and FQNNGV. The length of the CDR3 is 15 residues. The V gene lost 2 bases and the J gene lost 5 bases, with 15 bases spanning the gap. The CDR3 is CASSLQGLSSETQYF. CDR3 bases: TGTGCCAGCAGCTTACAGGGCCTTTCGAGCGAGACCCAGTACTTC.

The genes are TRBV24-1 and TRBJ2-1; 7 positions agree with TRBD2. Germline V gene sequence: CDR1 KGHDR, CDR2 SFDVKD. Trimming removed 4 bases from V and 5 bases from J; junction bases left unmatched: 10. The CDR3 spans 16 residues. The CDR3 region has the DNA TGTGCCACCAGTGACCCCGCCGGGACTAAAAACAATGAGCAGTTCTTC. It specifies CATSDPAGTKNNEQFF.

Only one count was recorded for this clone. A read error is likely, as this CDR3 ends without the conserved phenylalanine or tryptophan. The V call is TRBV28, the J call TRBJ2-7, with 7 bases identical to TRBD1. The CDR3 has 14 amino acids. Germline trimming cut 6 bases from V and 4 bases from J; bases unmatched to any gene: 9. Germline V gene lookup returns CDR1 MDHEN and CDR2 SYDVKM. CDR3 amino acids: CASRQAGGRYEQYL. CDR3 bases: TGTGCCAGCAGGCAGGCAGGGGGAAGGTACGAGCAGTACCTC.

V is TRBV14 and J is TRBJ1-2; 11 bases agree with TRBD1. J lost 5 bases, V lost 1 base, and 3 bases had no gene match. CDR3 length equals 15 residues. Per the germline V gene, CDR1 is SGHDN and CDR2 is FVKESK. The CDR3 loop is CASSQGTGGRYGYTF. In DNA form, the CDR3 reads TGTGCCAGCAGCCAAGGGACAGGGGGCCGGTATGGCTACACCTTC.

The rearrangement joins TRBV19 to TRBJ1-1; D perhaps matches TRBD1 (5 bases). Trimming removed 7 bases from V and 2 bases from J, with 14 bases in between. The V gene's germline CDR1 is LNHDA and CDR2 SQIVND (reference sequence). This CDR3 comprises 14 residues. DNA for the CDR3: TGTGCCAGTACCCGGGGGACGGTTAACACTGAAGCTTTCTTT. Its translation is CASTRGTVNTEAFF. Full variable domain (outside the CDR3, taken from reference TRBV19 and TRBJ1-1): DGGITQSPKYLFRKEGQNVTLSCEQNLNHDAMYWYRQDPGQGLRLIYYSQIVNDFQKGDIAEGYSVSREKKESFPLTVTSAQKNPTAFYLCASTRGTVNTEAFFGQGTRLTVV.

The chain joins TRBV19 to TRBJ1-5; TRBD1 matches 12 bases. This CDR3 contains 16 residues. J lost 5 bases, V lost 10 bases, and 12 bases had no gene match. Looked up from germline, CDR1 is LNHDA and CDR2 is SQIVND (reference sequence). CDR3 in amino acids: CATRSPGQGAYQPQHF. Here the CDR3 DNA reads TGTGCCACCCGGTCCCCGGGACAGGGGGCTTATCAGCCCCAGCATTTT.

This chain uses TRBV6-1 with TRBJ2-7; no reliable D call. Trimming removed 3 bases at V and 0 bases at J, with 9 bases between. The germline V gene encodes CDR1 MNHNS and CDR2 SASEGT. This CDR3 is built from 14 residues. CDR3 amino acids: CASSELQISYEQYF. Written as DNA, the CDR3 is TGTGCCAGCAGTGAGTTGCAGATCTCCTACGAGCAGTACTTC.

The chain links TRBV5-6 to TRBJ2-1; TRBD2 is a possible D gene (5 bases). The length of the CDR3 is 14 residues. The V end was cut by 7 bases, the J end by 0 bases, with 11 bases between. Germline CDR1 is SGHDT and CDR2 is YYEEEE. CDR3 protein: CASGRGRSYNEQFF. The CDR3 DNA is TGTGCCAGCGGACGAGGGCGCTCCTACAATGAGCAGTTCTTC. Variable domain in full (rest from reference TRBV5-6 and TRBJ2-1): DAGVTQSPTHLIKTRGQQVTLRCSPKSGHDTVSWYQQALGQGPQFIFQYYEEEERQRGNFPDRFSGHQFPNYSSELNVNALLLGDSALYLCASGRGRSYNEQFFGPGTRLTVL.

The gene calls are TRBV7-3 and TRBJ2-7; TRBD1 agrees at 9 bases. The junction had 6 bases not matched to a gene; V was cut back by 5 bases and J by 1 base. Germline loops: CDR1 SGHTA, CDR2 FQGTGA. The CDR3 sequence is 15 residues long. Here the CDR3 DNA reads TGTGCCAGCAGCCAAGGGACAGGGTATTCCTACGAGCAGTACTTC. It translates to CASSQGTGYSYEQYF.

CDR3 loop: CASSPFGQFTEAFF. In DNA form, the CDR3 reads TGTGCCAGCAGCCCATTCGGACAGTTCACTGAAGCTTTCTTT. The chain carries TRBV6-5 and TRBJ1-1; D might be TRBD1 (6 bases). The CDR3 runs 14 residues. V was trimmed by 6 bases and J by 4 bases, leaving 15 bases between them. The germline V gene has CDR1 MNHEY and CDR2 SVGAGI.

CDR3 nucleotides: TGTGCCAGCAGACCGAAATACGGACACCGGGCTTTCTTT. Translating it yields CASRPKYGHRAFF. V and J are TRBV6-5 and TRBJ1-1; D might be TRBD1 (5 bases). The CDR3 totals 13 residues. In germline, CDR1 is MNHEY, CDR2 SVGAGI. V gave up 6 bases and J gave up 11 bases, with 19 bases separating them.

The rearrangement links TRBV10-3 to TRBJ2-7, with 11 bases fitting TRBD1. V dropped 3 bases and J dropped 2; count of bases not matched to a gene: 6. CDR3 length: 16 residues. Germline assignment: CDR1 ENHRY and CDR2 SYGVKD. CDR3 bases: TGTGCCATCAGTGAAAACCGGGACAGGGGGACCTACGAGCAGTACTTC. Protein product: CAISENRDRGTYEQYF.

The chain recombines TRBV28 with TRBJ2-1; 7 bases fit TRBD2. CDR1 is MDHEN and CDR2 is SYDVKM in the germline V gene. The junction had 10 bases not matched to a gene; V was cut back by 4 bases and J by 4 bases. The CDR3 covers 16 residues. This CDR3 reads CASSSLRVGGYNEQFF. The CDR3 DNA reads TGTGCCAGCAGTTCCCTTCGTGTGGGAGGGTACAATGAGCAGTTCTTC.

In DNA form, the CDR3 reads TGTGCCAGTAGTATAGAAGGGACTAGGAGGTTCAATGAGCAGTTCTTC. Translated: CASSIEGTRRFNEQFF. The rearrangement uses TRBV19 and TRBJ2-1; TRBD2 matches at 8 bases. Germline-derived CDR1 and CDR2 are LNHDA and SQIVND (reference sequence). Trimming took 0 bases from V and 6 from J; bases not matched to a gene: 7. This CDR3 has 16 residues.

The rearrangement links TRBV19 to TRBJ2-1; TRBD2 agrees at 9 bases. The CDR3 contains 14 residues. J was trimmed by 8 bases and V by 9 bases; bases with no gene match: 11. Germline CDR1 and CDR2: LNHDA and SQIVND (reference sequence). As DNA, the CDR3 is TGTGCCAGCTCGCAATGGACTAGCGCGGATGAGCAGTTCTTC. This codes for CASSQWTSADEQFF.

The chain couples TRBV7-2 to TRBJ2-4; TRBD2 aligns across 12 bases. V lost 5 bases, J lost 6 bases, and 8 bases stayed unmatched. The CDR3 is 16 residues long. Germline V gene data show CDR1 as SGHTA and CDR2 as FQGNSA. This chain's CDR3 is CASSQTSGSVGNIQYF. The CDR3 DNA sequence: TGTGCCAGCAGCCAGACTAGCGGGAGCGTTGGAAACATTCAGTACTTC.

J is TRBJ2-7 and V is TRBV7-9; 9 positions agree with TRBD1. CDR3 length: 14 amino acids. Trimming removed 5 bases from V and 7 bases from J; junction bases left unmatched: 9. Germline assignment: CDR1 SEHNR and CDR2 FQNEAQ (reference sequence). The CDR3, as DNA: TGTGCCAGCAGCCCCCGGGACAGGGTGGGAGAGCAGTACTTC. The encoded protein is CASSPRDRVGEQYF.

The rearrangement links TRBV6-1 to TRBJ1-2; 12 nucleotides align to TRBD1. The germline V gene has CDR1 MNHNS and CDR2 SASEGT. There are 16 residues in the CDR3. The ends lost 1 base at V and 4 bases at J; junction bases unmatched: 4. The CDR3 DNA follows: TGTGCCAGCAGTGAAGGGGGACAGGGGGCTGGCTATGGCTACACCTTC. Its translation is CASSEGGQGAGYGYTF.

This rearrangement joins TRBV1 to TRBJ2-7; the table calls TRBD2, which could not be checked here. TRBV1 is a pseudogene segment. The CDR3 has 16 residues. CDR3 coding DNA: TGCACCAGCAGCCAAGATCTCGGGACTAGCATCTACGAGCAGTACTTC. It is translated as CTSSQDLGTSIYEQYF.

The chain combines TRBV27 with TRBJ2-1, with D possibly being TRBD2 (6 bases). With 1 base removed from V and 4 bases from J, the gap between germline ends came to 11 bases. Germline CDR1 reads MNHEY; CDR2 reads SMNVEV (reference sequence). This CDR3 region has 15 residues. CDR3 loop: CASSLYAGNYNEQFF. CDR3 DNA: TGTGCCAGCAGTTTATATGCGGGAAATTACAATGAGCAGTTCTTC.

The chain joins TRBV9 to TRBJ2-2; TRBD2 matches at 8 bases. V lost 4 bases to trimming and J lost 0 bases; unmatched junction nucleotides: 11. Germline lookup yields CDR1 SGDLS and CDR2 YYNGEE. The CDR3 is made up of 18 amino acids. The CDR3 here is CASSSRVGREANTGELFF. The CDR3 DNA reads TGTGCCAGCAGCTCACGAGTCGGGCGGGAGGCGAACACCGGGGAGCTGTTTTTT.

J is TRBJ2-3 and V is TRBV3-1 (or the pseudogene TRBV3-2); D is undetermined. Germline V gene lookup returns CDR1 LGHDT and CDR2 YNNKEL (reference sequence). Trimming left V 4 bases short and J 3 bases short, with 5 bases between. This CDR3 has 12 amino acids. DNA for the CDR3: TGTGCCAGCAGCCGAACTACAGATACGCAGTATTTT. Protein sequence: CASSRTTDTQYF.

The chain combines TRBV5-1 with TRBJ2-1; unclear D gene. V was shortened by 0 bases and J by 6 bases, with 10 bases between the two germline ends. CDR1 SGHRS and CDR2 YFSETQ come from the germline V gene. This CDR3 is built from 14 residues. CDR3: CASSLEELSNEQFF. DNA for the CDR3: TGCGCCAGCAGCTTGGAGGAGCTATCCAATGAGCAGTTCTTC.